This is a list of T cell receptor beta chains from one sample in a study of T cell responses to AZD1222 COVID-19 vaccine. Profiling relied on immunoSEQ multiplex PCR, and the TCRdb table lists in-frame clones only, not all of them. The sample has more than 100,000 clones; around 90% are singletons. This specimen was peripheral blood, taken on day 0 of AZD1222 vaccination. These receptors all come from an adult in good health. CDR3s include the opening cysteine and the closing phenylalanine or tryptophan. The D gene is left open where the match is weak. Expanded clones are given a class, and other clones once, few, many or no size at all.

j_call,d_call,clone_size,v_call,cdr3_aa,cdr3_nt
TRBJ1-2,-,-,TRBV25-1,CASSGFQGRSTF,TGTGCCAGCAGCGGATTCCAGGGCAGGTCCACCTTC
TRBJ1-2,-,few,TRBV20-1,CSALLREGYTF,TGCAGTGCGCTTCTCCGGGAGGGCTACACCTTC
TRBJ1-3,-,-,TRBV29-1,CSVEDEQVSGNTIYF,TGCAGCGTTGAAGACGAACAGGTCTCCGGAAACACCATATATTTT
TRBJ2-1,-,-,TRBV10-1,CASSVDTGLRNEQFF,TGCGCCAGCAGTGTGGACACCGGGCTCAGGAATGAGCAGTTCTTC
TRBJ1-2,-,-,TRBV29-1,CSVNAGNYGYTF,TGCAGCGTTAACGCAGGGAACTATGGCTACACCTTC
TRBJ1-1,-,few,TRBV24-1,CATSTGTEAFF,TGTGCCACCAGTACGGGCACTGAAGCTTTCTTT
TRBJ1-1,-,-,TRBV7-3,CASSLGPAITEAFF,TGTGCCAGCAGCTTAGGGCCGGCGATCACTGAAGCTTTCTTT
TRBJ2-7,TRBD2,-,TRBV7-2,CASSVWAGTSYEQYF,TGTGCCAGCAGCGTATGGGCCGGGACTAGCTATGAGCAGTACTTC
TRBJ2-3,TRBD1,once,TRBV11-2,CASSSRDRGRTDTQYF,TGTGCCAGCAGCTCGAGGGACAGAGGTCGGACAGATACGCAGTATTTT
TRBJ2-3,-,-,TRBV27,CASRAGRLSTDTQYF,TGTGCCAGCAGAGCAGGGAGGTTAAGCACAGATACGCAGTATTTT
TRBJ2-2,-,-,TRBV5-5,CASGDPGTGELFF,TGTGCCAGCGGGGACCCGGGGACCGGGGAGCTGTTTTTT
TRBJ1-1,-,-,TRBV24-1,CATSASGYEAFF,TGTGCCACCAGTGCCTCAGGGTATGAAGCTTTCTTT
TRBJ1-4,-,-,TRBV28,CAIQSTGEKLFF,TGTGCCATACAGAGCACGGGTGAAAAACTGTTTTTT
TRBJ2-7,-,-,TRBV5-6,CASSLSGSQYEQYF,TGTGCCAGCAGCTTGTCGGGGAGCCAATACGAGCAGTACTTC
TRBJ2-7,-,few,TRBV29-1,CSVAAGLGSYEQYF,TGCAGCGTTGCTGCCGGACTCGGCTCCTACGAGCAGTACTTC
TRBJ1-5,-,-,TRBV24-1,CATSALGASNQPQHF,TGTGCCACCAGTGCCCTCGGGGCATCTAATCAGCCCCAGCATTTT
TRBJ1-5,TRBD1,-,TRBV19,CASRWAGGYSNQPQHF,TGTGCCAGTCGGTGGGCAGGGGGATATAGCAATCAGCCCCAGCATTTT
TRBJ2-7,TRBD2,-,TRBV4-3,CASSQILSGGYEQYF,TGCGCCAGCAGCCAAATCTTAAGCGGGGGGTACGAGCAGTACTTC
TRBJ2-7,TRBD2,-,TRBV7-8,CASSLAPSGYEQYF,TGTGCCAGCAGCTTAGCGCCTAGCGGGTACGAGCAGTACTTC
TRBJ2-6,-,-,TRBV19,CASSIVGHESGANVLTF,TGTGCCAGTAGTATAGTCGGACACGAATCTGGGGCCAACGTCCTGACTTTC
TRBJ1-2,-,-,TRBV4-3,CASSQSAGTANYGYTF,TGCGCCAGCAGCCAGAGCGCAGGGACGGCTAACTATGGCTACACCTTC
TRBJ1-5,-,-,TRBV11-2,CASSAINGQPQHF,TGTGCCAGCAGCGCGATCAATGGGCAGCCCCAGCATTTT
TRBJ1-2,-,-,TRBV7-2,CASSFPGLDGYTF,TGTGCCAGCAGCTTTCCCGGGCTTGACGGCTACACCTTC
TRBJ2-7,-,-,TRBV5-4,CASSRPGDEQYF,TGTGCCAGCAGCCGACCCGGGGACGAGCAGTACTTC
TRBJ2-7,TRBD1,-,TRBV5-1,CASSRDSPYEQYF,TGCGCCAGCAGTCGGGACAGTCCTTACGAGCAGTACTTC
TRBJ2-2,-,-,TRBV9,CASSGPSGGLVGSGELFF,TGTGCCAGCAGCGGCCCCTCCGGGGGCCTGGTTGGGTCCGGGGAGCTGTTTTTT
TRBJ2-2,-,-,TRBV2,CASGSNSNTGELFF,TGTGCCAGCGGGTCTAACTCGAACACCGGGGAGCTGTTTTTT
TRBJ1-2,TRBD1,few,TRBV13,CASSSPDRGPYGYTF,TGTGCCAGCAGCTCCCCCGACAGGGGGCCCTATGGCTACACCTTC
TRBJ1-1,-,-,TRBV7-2,CASSQLGVNTEAFF,TGTGCCAGCAGCCAACTAGGGGTAAACACTGAAGCTTTCTTT
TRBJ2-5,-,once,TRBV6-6,CASSELGRRERETQYF,TGTGCCAGCAGCGAGCTGGGGCGCAGGGAGAGAGAGACCCAGTACTTC
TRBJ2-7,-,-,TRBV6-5,CASSYSRTVSSYEQYF,TGTGCCAGCAGTTACTCGAGGACAGTTAGCTCCTACGAGCAGTACTTC
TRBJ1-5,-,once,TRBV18,CASSLYRDNLSNQPQHF,TGTGCCAGCTCACTTTACCGGGACAACCTTAGCAATCAGCCCCAGCATTTT
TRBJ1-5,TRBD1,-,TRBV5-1,CASSFSGGNQPQHF,TGCGCCAGCAGCTTCTCAGGGGGGAATCAGCCCCAGCATTTT
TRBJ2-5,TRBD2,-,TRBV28,CASFTSGGGQETQYF,TGTGCCAGCTTCACTAGCGGGGGGGGTCAAGAGACCCAGTACTTC
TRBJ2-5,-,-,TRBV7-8,CASSRRGIQETQYF,TGTGCCAGCAGCCGGCGAGGGATACAAGAGACCCAGTACTTC
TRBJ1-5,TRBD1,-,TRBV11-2,CASSLEPGTGRQPQHF,TGTGCCAGCAGCTTAGAGCCGGGGACAGGGCGTCAGCCCCAGCATTTT
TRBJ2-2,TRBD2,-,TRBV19,CASSIGLAGGQDTGELFF,TGTGCCAGTAGTATTGGGCTAGCGGGGGGCCAAGACACCGGGGAGCTGTTTTTT
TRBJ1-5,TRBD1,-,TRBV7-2,CASSLAGTASNQPQHF,TGTGCCAGCAGCTTAGCGGGGACAGCTAGCAATCAGCCCCAGCATTTT
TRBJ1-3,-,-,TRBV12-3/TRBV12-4,CASKISSGNTIYF,TGTGCCAGCAAAATCAGCTCTGGAAACACCATATATTTT
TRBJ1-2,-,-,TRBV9,CASSLLGANYGYTF,TGTGCCAGCAGCCTACTGGGGGCGAACTATGGCTACACCTTC
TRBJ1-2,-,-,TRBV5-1,CASSPRRVTYGYTF,TGCGCCAGCAGCCCCAGAAGGGTAACCTATGGCTACACCTTC
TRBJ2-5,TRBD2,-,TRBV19,CASSTLSSGGLSGTQYF,TGTGCCAGTAGTACCCTCTCTAGCGGGGGGTTAAGCGGGACCCAGTACTTC
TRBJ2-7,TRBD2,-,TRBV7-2,CASSLLAGGRYEQYF,TGTGCCAGCAGCTTGCTAGCGGGGGGCCGGTACGAGCAGTACTTC
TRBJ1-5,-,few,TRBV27,CASRTRGDSNQPQHF,TGTGCCAGCAGAACTAGGGGTGACAGCAATCAGCCCCAGCATTTT
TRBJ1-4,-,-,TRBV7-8,CASSSWATEKLFF,TGTGCCAGCAGCTCCTGGGCGACTGAAAAACTGTTTTTT
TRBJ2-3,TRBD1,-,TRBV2,CASSRDSITDTQYF,TGTGCCAGCAGCCGGGACAGTATAACAGATACGCAGTATTTT
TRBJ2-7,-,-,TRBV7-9,CASSWVGSYEQYF,TGTGCCAGCAGCTGGGTAGGGTCCTACGAGCAGTACTTC
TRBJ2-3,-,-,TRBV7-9,CASSSRGSTDTQYF,TGTGCCAGCAGCTCTCGAGGAAGCACAGATACGCAGTATTTT
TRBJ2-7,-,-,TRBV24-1,CATRPNGEQTEYF,TGTGCCACCAGACCCAATGGGGAACAAACGGAGTACTTC
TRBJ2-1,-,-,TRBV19,CATLDGYNEQFF,TGTGCCACCTTGGACGGGTACAATGAGCAGTTCTTC